These 27 T cell receptor beta chains were sequenced from one sample in a study of post-analysis software for immune sequencing data. Study conclusions and caveats: Relative to controls, patients had roughly five TRBV segments at higher frequency, with TRBV5-6, TRBV5-1 and TRBV20-1 among these.

These receptors have no identified antigens. Unique molecular identifiers were carried by the TCR beta cDNA libraries. TCRdb redid the calling of the PCR reads with MiXCR, one entry per CDR3 protein. Here the sample spans some 690,000 distinct CDR3 sequences, approximately 60% being singletons. The sample was blood. These receptors originate from a girl aged 2 to 9 with multiple sclerosis.

The chain links TRBV5-1 to TRBJ1-2; the D is unclear. V was pared by 4 bases and J by 0 bases, with 10 bases between. In germline, CDR1 is SGHRS, CDR2 YFSETQ. This CDR3 contains 14 residues. The CDR3 region is CASSRESSNYGYTF. The CDR3 DNA follows: TGCGCCAGCAGCCGGGAGTCCTCTAACTATGGCTACACCTTC.

This chain joins TRBV9 and TRBJ2-3, with TRBD2 matching over 13 bases. The CDR3 extends over 17 amino acids. Looked up from germline, CDR1 is SGDLS and CDR2 is YYNGEE. Unmatched junction bases numbered 4, after V lost 1 base and J lost 2 bases. This chain's CDR3 is CASSVTSGGANTDTQYF. CDR3 sequence (DNA): TGTGCCAGCAGCGTAACTAGCGGGGGGGCGAACACAGATACGCAGTATTTT.

This clonotype was observed a single time. This rearrangement joins TRBV5-1 to TRBJ2-7; D gene ambiguous. The CDR3 covers 13 residues. V lost 3 bases and J lost 2, with 9 bases in between. Per the germline V gene, CDR1 is SGHRS and CDR2 is YFSETQ. The CDR3 coding sequence is TGCGCCAGCAGCTACGGGCCTGCCTACGAGCAGTACTTC. Its translation is CASSYGPAYEQYF.

This chain joins TRBV20-1 and TRBJ1-2; D not certain. The CDR3 spans 12 residues. V was cut by 3 bases and J by 1 base, with 6 bases left in between. The V gene's germline CDR1 is DFQATT and CDR2 SNEGSKA (reference sequence). This CDR3 reads CSASTRNYGYTF. CDR3 sequence (DNA): TGCAGTGCTAGTACCCGTAACTATGGCTACACCTTC.

The chain joins TRBV7-2 to TRBJ2-4, with D hard to call. CDR1 is SGHTA, CDR2 FQGNSA, per germline. V was pared by 4 bases and J by 0 bases, with 4 bases between. This CDR3 is 13 amino acids long. The CDR3 DNA reads as TGTGCCAGCAGCTACGGAGCCAAAAACATTCAGTACTTC. Its protein product is CASSYGAKNIQYF.

This CDR3 reads CASRQGLAGHNEQFF. Written as DNA, the CDR3 is TGTGCCAGCAGACAGGGCCTAGCGGGCCACAATGAGCAGTTCTTC. The chain links TRBV12-3 or TRBV12-4 to TRBJ2-1; 8 bases are a match to TRBD2. CDR3 length: 15 residues. The trim removed 6 bases at V and 5 bases at J, leaving 9 bases unmatched.

This clonotype was observed a few times. The rearrangement joins TRBV6-5 to TRBJ1-6; D unclear. The CDR3 has 13 amino acids. Trimming pared 7 bases from V and 10 bases from J, leaving 14 bases between. Germline V gives CDR1 MNHEY, CDR2 SVGAGI. The CDR3 sequence: CASTGGLGSPLHF. In DNA form, the CDR3 reads TGTGCCAGCACTGGTGGACTGGGATCACCCCTCCACTTT.

This clonotype was counted only a few times. V is TRBV5-6 and J is TRBJ1-2; D remains unclear. The CDR3 is 11 residues long. Germline V CDR1 and CDR2: SGHDT, YYEEEE. The germline V and J ends were trimmed by 1 base and 9 bases, with 7 bases remaining between them. CDR3 loop: CASSLMSRYTF. DNA of the CDR3: TGTGCCAGCAGCTTGATGTCCCGCTACACCTTC.

This clonotype showed up just a few times. J is TRBJ2-1 and V is TRBV6-5; TRBD2 matches at 12 bases. CDR3 length: 14 amino acids. Germline assignment: CDR1 MNHEY and CDR2 SVGAGI. With 11 bases clipped from V and 8 bases from J, the junction kept 10 bases outside the gene matches. As DNA, the CDR3 is TGTGCCGCCCGGACTAGCGGGGTCCCGGATGAGCAGTTCTTC. Its protein product is CAARTSGVPDEQFF.

This clonotype was detected a few times. The chain employs TRBV6-2 or TRBV6-3 and TRBJ2-1; 10 bases match TRBD1. The trim removed 6 bases at V and 6 bases at J, leaving 2 bases unmatched. This CDR3 has 13 amino acids. Germline values: CDR1 MNHEY, CDR2 SVGEGT. CDR3 amino acids: CASRRDRGNEQFF. DNA of the CDR3: TGTGCCAGCAGAAGGGACAGGGGCAATGAGCAGTTCTTC.

The chain has TRBV7-3 and TRBJ2-7; TRBD2 agrees at 10 bases. Germline lookup yields CDR1 SGHTA and CDR2 FQGTGA. The CDR3 runs 15 residues. V lost 0 bases, J lost 4 bases, and 3 bases stayed unmatched. In DNA, the CDR3 is TGTGCCAGCAGCTTAACCCTAGCGGGAGAGTACGAGCAGTACTTC. Translation gives CASSLTLAGEYEQYF.

Only a few counts were recorded for this clonotype. The gene calls are TRBV27 and TRBJ2-1; D is uncertain. Germline-derived CDR1 and CDR2 are MNHEY and SMNVEV (reference sequence). The length of the CDR3 is 15 residues. V gave up 3 bases and J gave up 6 bases, with 15 bases separating them. The CDR3 sequence: CASSFLGRKFNEQFF. The CDR3 DNA follows: TGTGCCAGCAGTTTCCTAGGGCGCAAATTCAATGAGCAGTTCTTC.

CDR3 amino acids: CAISWGNTDTQYF. CDR3 bases: TGTGCCATCTCTTGGGGGAACACAGATACGCAGTATTTT. The V call is TRBV10-3, the J call TRBJ2-3; D assignment may be TRBD1 or TRBD2 (5 bases each). In germline, CDR1 is ENHRY, CDR2 SYGVKD. The CDR3 totals 13 residues. Between the trimmed V and J ends, which lost 8 bases and 2 bases, there was a span of 11 bases.

The rearrangement links TRBV20-1 to TRBJ2-3, with 11 bases fitting TRBD2. The CDR3 sequence is 15 residues long. Germline V gene data show CDR1 as DFQATT and CDR2 as SNEGSKA (reference sequence). The V segment lost 6 bases and the J segment 4 bases; nucleotides outside the gene matches: 9. The CDR3 sequence is CSAQYLAGGADTQYF. The CDR3 nucleotides are TGCAGTGCCCAGTATCTAGCGGGAGGAGCAGATACGCAGTATTTT.

This chain uses TRBV20-1 with TRBJ2-3; maybe TRBD1 (5 bases). CDR1 is DFQATT and CDR2 is SNEGSKA in the germline V gene (reference sequence). V dropped 2 bases and J dropped 4 bases, with 10 bases sitting between them. This CDR3 is built from 13 residues. The DNA of the CDR3 is TGCAGTGCTAGAAATCAGGGATCAGATACGCAGTATTTT. The encoded protein is CSARNQGSDTQYF.

V and J are TRBV9 and TRBJ2-5; no clear D. Trimming took off 3 bases at V and 2 bases at J, with 5 bases between the two ends. The CDR3 is made up of 12 amino acids. Germline CDR1 is SGDLS and CDR2 is YYNGEE. CDR3 DNA sequence: TGTGCCAGCAGCGGGATGCAAGAGACCCAGTACTTC. Protein product: CASSGMQETQYF.

The chain employs TRBV20-1 and TRBJ2-5; D is possibly TRBD1 (5 bases). The CDR3 has 15 residues. V was clipped by 6 bases and J by 4 bases, with 21 bases between them. Germline V lookup: CDR1 DFQATT, CDR2 SNEGSKA (reference sequence). Written as DNA, the CDR3 is TGCAGTGCACGGACAATAAGCGATATGGGAGAGACCCAGTACTTC. Protein: CSARTISDMGETQYF.

This clonotype was counted a single time. This chain uses TRBV3-1 with TRBJ2-1; either TRBD1 or TRBD2 may fit D (5 bases each). CDR1 is LGHDT and CDR2 is YNNKEL in the germline V gene (reference sequence). CDR3 size: 16 residues. V was cut by 4 bases and J by 3 bases, with 16 bases left in between. CDR3 amino acids: CASSRDAGTIYNEQFF. The CDR3 nucleotides are TGTGCCAGCAGCCGAGATGCCGGGACGATCTACAATGAGCAGTTCTTC.

The V call is TRBV5-6, the J call TRBJ2-1; D possibly corresponds to TRBD2 (6 bases). The CDR3 is made up of 14 amino acids. Germline CDR1 is SGHDT and CDR2 is YYEEEE. V dropped 1 base and J dropped 3 bases, with 8 bases sitting between them. CDR3 protein: CASSLPGVYNEQFF. The CDR3 DNA follows: TGTGCCAGCAGCTTGCCGGGAGTCTACAATGAGCAGTTCTTC.

The rearrangement joins TRBV20-1 to TRBJ1-2; 9 bases line up with TRBD1. V lost 6 bases, J lost 3 bases, and 5 bases stayed unmatched. This CDR3 comprises 13 residues. Germline V lookup: CDR1 DFQATT, CDR2 SNEGSKA (reference sequence). The CDR3 region is CSAADRGHYGYTF. As DNA, the CDR3 is TGCAGTGCCGCGGACAGGGGACACTATGGCTACACCTTC.

The chain employs TRBV19 and TRBJ1-5, with 9 positions matching TRBD1. The CDR3 loop spans 15 amino acids. J lost 2 bases, V lost 5 bases, and 4 bases had no gene match. CDR1 is LNHDA and CDR2 is SQIVND in the germline V gene (reference sequence). DNA for the CDR3: TGTGCCAGTAGTCGGGACAGGGCAGGCAATCAGCCCCAGCATTTT. It encodes CASSRDRAGNQPQHF.

This clonotype has just a few counts. The chain uses TRBV3-1 and TRBJ2-3; 9 nucleotides align to TRBD2. The J segment lost 2 bases and the V segment lost 6 bases, leaving 12 bases of the junction unmatched. CDR1 is LGHDT and CDR2 is YNNKEL in the germline V gene (reference sequence). CDR3 size: 17 residues. This CDR3 is CASSYSASGDLTDTQYF. Written as DNA, the CDR3 is TGTGCCAGCAGTTACTCGGCTAGCGGGGACCTCACAGATACGCAGTATTTT.

The chain combines TRBV29-1 with TRBJ2-1, with 7 nucleotides matching TRBD2. With 7 bases clipped from V and 3 bases from J, the junction kept 6 bases outside the gene matches. CDR3 size: 13 residues. Germline V gene lookup returns CDR1 SQVTM and CDR2 ANQGSEA. The CDR3 spells CSAETSSYNEQFF. The CDR3 nucleotides are TGCAGCGCTGAGACTAGCAGCTACAATGAGCAGTTCTTC.

The chain employs TRBV7-9 and TRBJ2-2; 7 nucleotides line up with TRBD2. Trimming at V came to 2 bases and at J to 1 base, leaving 4 bases not matched to a gene. Germline-derived CDR1 and CDR2 are SEHNR and FQNEAQ (reference sequence). The CDR3 loop spans 16 amino acids. The CDR3 region is CASSLYLAGNTGELFF. DNA of the CDR3: TGTGCCAGCAGCTTATATTTAGCGGGGAACACCGGGGAGCTGTTTTTT.

The J gene is TRBJ2-3, the V gene TRBV7-2; D is uncertain. V lost 0 bases, J lost 0 bases, and 7 bases lay in between. This CDR3 is built from 15 residues. The germline gives CDR1 SGHTA, CDR2 FQGNSA. CDR3 DNA sequence: TGTGCCAGCAGCTTAGCGGTTTCTAGCACAGATACGCAGTATTTT. It translates to CASSLAVSSTDTQYF.

The chain employs TRBV4-1 and TRBJ2-1; no clear D. V gave up 1 base and J gave up 2 bases, with 3 bases separating them. From germline, CDR1 is MGHRA and CDR2 YSYEKL. The CDR3 loop spans 13 amino acids. The CDR3 DNA reads as TGCGCCAGCAGCCAAGTCACCTACAATGAGCAGTTCTTC. Protein: CASSQVTYNEQFF.

This chain connects TRBV6-1 to TRBJ2-1, with 11 bases matching TRBD1. V gave up 1 base and J gave up 6 bases; unmatched junction bases: 5. Germline V CDR1 and CDR2: MNHNS, SASEGT. CDR3 length equals 16 residues. CDR3 sequence: CASSEDPGTGGNEQFF. The CDR3 DNA reads as TGTGCCAGCAGTGAAGACCCCGGGACAGGGGGCAATGAGCAGTTCTTC.